This is a list of T cell receptor beta chains from one sample in a study of blood T cell repertoires in COVID-19. Data came from immunoSEQ multiplex PCR; TCRdb stores just in-frame clones and leaves some out. The data contain fewer than 300,000 clones, around 81% of them singletons. Sequenced material: peripheral blood. These receptors were taken from a person between 65 and 79 years old with COVID-19, enrolled during active disease. Each CDR3 is given with its conserved first and last residue. A D gene is named only where the DNA matches it firmly. Clone sizes are given selectively: once, few, many, or a class where the clone is expanded.

V gene,J gene,D gene,clone size,CDR3 protein,CDR3 DNA
TRBV3-1/TRBV3-2,TRBJ1-2,TRBD1,.,CASSRLPGTGLGLSF,TGTGCCAGCAGCCGTCTGCCCGGGACAGGGTTAGGTCTCTCCTTC
TRBV18,TRBJ2-3,.,once,CASSFNVQADTQYF,TGTGCCAGCTCATTTAATGTACAAGCAGATACGCAGTATTTT
TRBV7-7,TRBJ1-5,TRBD1,.,CASSLVQGAESNQPQHF,TGTGCCAGCAGCTTAGTCCAGGGGGCGGAGAGCAATCAGCCCCAGCATTTT
TRBV7-2,TRBJ1-5,.,.,CASSPKGLPNSNQPQHF,TGTGCCAGCAGCCCCAAGGGACTCCCGAATAGCAATCAGCCCCAGCATTTT
TRBV5-1,TRBJ2-5,TRBD2,.,CASSFSGGIQETQYF,TGCGCCAGCAGCTTTTCGGGGGGTATACAAGAGACCCAGTACTTC
TRBV7-2,TRBJ2-5,TRBD2,.,CASSFSLAEQETQYF,TGTGCCAGCAGCTTTTCCCTAGCGGAACAAGAGACCCAGTACTTC
TRBV5-1,TRBJ1-1,TRBD1,few,CASSLDRGNTEAFF,TGCGCCAGCAGCTTGGACAGGGGGAACACTGAAGCTTTCTTT
TRBV19,TRBJ2-3,.,.,CASTRTGTRTGTDTQYF,TGTGCCAGCACCCGAACAGGGACCAGGACTGGCACAGATACGCAGTATTTT
TRBV5-5,TRBJ1-2,TRBD1,.,CASKTGQGAFYGYTF,TGTGCCAGCAAAACTGGACAGGGGGCGTTCTATGGCTACACCTTC
TRBV6-4,TRBJ2-7,TRBD2,.,CASRWGLAGAYEQYF,TGTGCCAGCAGGTGGGGACTAGCGGGAGCCTACGAGCAGTACTTC
TRBV10-3,TRBJ1-3,.,.,CAVYRDSGNTIYF,TGTGCCGTATACAGGGACTCTGGAAACACCATATATTTT
TRBV30,TRBJ1-1,.,.,CAWSVLRGTTNTEAFF,TGTGCCTGGAGTGTACTTCGGGGAACAACGAACACTGAAGCTTTCTTT
TRBV20-1,TRBJ1-1,.,.,CSASAGAQNTEAFF,TGCAGTGCTAGTGCTGGGGCCCAGAACACTGAAGCTTTCTTT
TRBV4-1,TRBJ2-6,TRBD1,.,CASSLTSAGTGGSGANVLTF,TGCGCCAGCAGCCTAACTAGCGCCGGGACAGGGGGCTCTGGGGCCAACGTCCTGACTTTC
TRBV20-1,TRBJ2-5,TRBD1,.,CSASETGQETQYF,TGCAGTGCTAGTGAGACAGGGCAAGAGACCCAGTACTTC
TRBV6-2/TRBV6-3,TRBJ2-5,TRBD1,.,CASSRPGTGAQETQYF,TGTGCCAGCAGTCGACCCGGGACAGGGGCTCAAGAGACCCAGTACTTC
TRBV6-1,TRBJ1-5,.,.,CASSEAGADQPQHF,TGTGCCAGCAGTGAAGCGGGGGCTGATCAGCCCCAGCATTTT